These 32 T cell receptor beta chains originate from one sample sequenced in a study of blood T cells in healthy people across ages. Through a sample-barcoded 5' primer and a J-beta primer mix, a second PCR was run for roughly 7 to 12 cycles. Each CDR3 protein gets one entry after TCRdb re-called the 5' RACE reads with MiXCR. The sample lists fewer than 650,000 distinct CDR3 sequences, about 27% occurring once. A further study also used this sample, focusing on T cells of mothers and their children.

The sequencing input was blood. The receptor set was obtained from a boy aged 2-9 years in good health.

The chain employs TRBV7-9 and TRBJ1-1, with unresolved D. V lost 8 bases and J lost 4, with 11 bases in between. Germline V gene data show CDR1 as SEHNR and CDR2 as FQNEAQ (reference sequence). This CDR3 region has 12 residues. DNA for the CDR3: TGTGCCAGCGCAAGGGAGGCCACTGAAGCTTTCTTT. Residues: CASAREATEAFF.

The table lists this clonotype with a count of one. The chain has TRBV15 and TRBJ2-1; 8 bases line up with TRBD2. V lost 1 base, J lost 1 base, and 6 bases stayed unmatched. Germline V gene data show CDR1 as LNHNV and CDR2 as YYDKDF (reference sequence). The CDR3 runs 17 residues. CDR3 DNA: TGTGCCACCAGCAGAGTGACCGGGAGGGCTTCCTACAATGAGCAGTTCTTC. Translated, it gives CATSRVTGRASYNEQFF.

The chain couples TRBV7-2 to TRBJ2-5, with D possibly matching TRBD2 (6 bases). Trimming cost V 5 bases and J 14 bases, with 18 bases left between them. The length of the CDR3 is 12 residues. Germline CDR1 is SGHTA and CDR2 is FQGNSA. The CDR3 loop is CASSANPGLPYF. For the CDR3, the DNA is TGTGCCAGCAGCGCTAACCCGGGACTGCCTTACTTC.

The CDR3, as DNA: TGTGCCAGCAGCTCCGACAGAAAAGGGAGTTACGAGCAGTACTTC. Its protein product is CASSSDRKGSYEQYF. The rearrangement links TRBV7-8 to TRBJ2-7; possibly TRBD1 or TRBD2 for D (5 bases each). Trimming removed 4 bases at V and 4 bases at J, with 17 bases between. Looked up from germline, CDR1 is SGHVS and CDR2 is FQNEAQ. The CDR3 consists of 15 residues.

This clonotype was counted a few times. V gene TRBV5-1 combines with J gene TRBJ1-2, with 7 positions matching TRBD1. The CDR3 contains 13 residues. The V gene end was trimmed by 3 bases and the J gene end by 3 bases; junction bases not matched to a gene: 2. Germline lookup yields CDR1 SGHRS and CDR2 YFSETQ. CDR3 sequence: CASSYDRDYGYTF. CDR3 nucleotides: TGCGCCAGCAGCTACGACAGGGACTATGGCTACACCTTC.

J is TRBJ2-5 and V is TRBV7-2; tentative D call: TRBD1 (6 bases). The V gene lost 0 bases and the J gene lost 6 bases, with 11 bases spanning the gap. Per the germline V gene, CDR1 is SGHTA and CDR2 is FQGNSA. This CDR3 is 14 amino acids long. CDR3: CASSLAGAGKTQYF. The CDR3 bases are TGTGCCAGCAGCTTAGCGGGGGCCGGTAAGACCCAGTACTTC. The whole variable domain, filled in from reference TRBV7-2 and TRBJ2-5, reads GAGVSQSPSNKVTEKGKDVELRCDPISGHTALYWYRQSLGQGLEFLIYFQGNSAPDKSGLPSDRFSAERTGGSVSTLTIQRTQQEDSAVYLCASSLAGAGKTQYFGPGTRLLVL.

Only a few counts were recorded for this clonotype. This sequence joins TRBV12-3 or TRBV12-4 and TRBJ2-3; D gene unclear. V lost 7 bases, J lost 5 bases, and 16 bases lay in between. This CDR3 spans 14 amino acids. CDR3 bases: TGTGCCAGCACTCTGGGTCCTCCAGGAGATACGCAGTATTTT. Translating gives CASTLGPPGDTQYF.

The chain is built from TRBV25-1 and TRBJ1-5; TRBD1 matches at 8 bases. This CDR3 is built from 14 residues. V shed 4 bases and J 9 bases; nucleotides not matched to a gene: 8. Germline CDR1 is MGHDK and CDR2 is SYGVNS. The chain's CDR3 is CASSGTGPIAPQHF. CDR3 in DNA: TGTGCCAGCAGTGGGACAGGGCCTATTGCGCCCCAGCATTTT.

V gene TRBV29-1 combines with J gene TRBJ2-3, with D possibly being TRBD1 (5 bases). Between the trimmed V and J ends, which lost 3 bases and 1 base, there was a span of 11 bases. The germline V gene encodes CDR1 SQVTM and CDR2 ANQGSEA. The CDR3 contains 14 residues. The CDR3 coding sequence is TGCAGCGTTGATTTGCCAGGGCGCACAGATACGCAGTATTTT. Its protein product is CSVDLPGRTDTQYF.

The chain couples TRBV4-1 to TRBJ2-2; D unresolved. This CDR3 region has 12 residues. Trimming stripped 5 bases from V and 8 bases from J, with 9 bases between. Germline CDR1 is MGHRA and CDR2 is YSYEKL. The CDR3 sequence: CASSTTDGELFF. The DNA for the CDR3 is TGCGCCAGCAGCACCACGGATGGGGAGCTGTTTTTT.

This clonotype has more than one count but fewer than ten. The V gene is TRBV5-1, the J gene TRBJ2-3; TRBD2 matches at 14 bases. The germline V gene has CDR1 SGHRS and CDR2 YFSETQ. V was clipped by 4 bases and J by 4 bases; unmatched bases: 2. The CDR3 runs to 15 residues. The CDR3 DNA is TGCGCCAGCAGCGGGGGACTAGCGGGGGCAGATACGCAGTATTTT. Translated: CASSGGLAGADTQYF.

This chain connects TRBV5-1 to TRBJ2-1, with D perhaps TRBD2 (7 bases). The CDR3 consists of 14 residues. CDR1 SGHRS and CDR2 YFSETQ come from the germline V gene. V was clipped by 1 base and J by 6 bases, with 11 bases between them. The CDR3 is CASSLHGGANEQFF. The CDR3 nucleotides read TGCGCCAGCAGCTTGCATGGGGGGGCCAATGAGCAGTTCTTC. The full variable domain, rest sourced from reference TRBV5-1 and TRBJ2-1, is KAGVTQTPRYLIKTRGQQVTLSCSPISGHRSVSWYQQTPGQGLQFLFEYFSETQRNKGNFPGRFSGRQFSNSRSEMNVSTLELGDSALYLCASSLHGGANEQFFGPGTRLTVL.

V and J are TRBV19 and TRBJ2-5; 9 nucleotides agree with TRBD2. The J call may be faulty, since TRBJ2-1 better matches the DNA end. CDR1 is LNHDA and CDR2 is SQIVND in the germline V gene (reference sequence). The CDR3 runs to 16 residues. The CDR3 sequence is CASSLLGTSWMGEQFF. CDR3 bases: TGTGCCAGTAGCCTACTGGGGACTAGCTGGATGGGTGAGCAGTTCTTC.

This clonotype came up a few times. The chain uses TRBV5-1 and TRBJ2-5; D is possibly TRBD1 (6 bases). Germline loops: CDR1 SGHRS, CDR2 YFSETQ. V was shortened by 4 bases and J by 2 bases, with 15 bases between the two germline ends. The CDR3 is 15 amino acids. DNA for the CDR3: TGCGCCAGCAGCATGGGCGGACAGAGACAAGAGACCCAGTACTTC. This gives the protein CASSMGGQRQETQYF.

This clonotype was seen more than once but under ten times. This rearrangement joins TRBV20-1 to TRBJ1-2; D gene unclear. The CDR3 loop spans 13 amino acids. CDR1 DFQATT and CDR2 SNEGSKA come from the germline V gene (reference sequence). V dropped 5 bases and J dropped 4 bases, with 14 bases sitting between them. The CDR3 DNA sequence: TGCAGTGCTCCTAGTCCCGGGGTCTATGGCTACACCTTC. Protein: CSAPSPGVYGYTF.

The gene calls are TRBV6-2 or TRBV6-3 and TRBJ2-4, with D possibly called TRBD1 or TRBD2 (5 bases each). Germline CDR1 MNHEY, CDR2 SVGEGT. The CDR3 has 14 amino acids. V dropped 0 bases and J dropped 9 bases, with 12 bases sitting between them. CDR3 nucleotides: TGTGCCAGCAGTTACTCGGAACAGGCGGGCATTCAGTACTTC. This encodes CASSYSEQAGIQYF.

This clonotype was counted a few times. The gene calls are TRBV6-1 and TRBJ1-1; D remains unclear. The germline V gene has CDR1 MNHNS and CDR2 SASEGT. The CDR3 sequence is 15 residues long. Trimming left V 2 bases short and J 7 bases short, with 17 bases between. The CDR3 region is CASSEWAREWFEAFF. The CDR3 nucleotides are TGTGCCAGCAGTGAATGGGCTCGGGAGTGGTTTGAAGCTTTCTTT.

This chain connects TRBV20-1 to TRBJ1-2; D may be TRBD1 (6 bases). CDR1 and CDR2 from the germline V gene are DFQATT and SNEGSKA (reference sequence). Trimming cost V 3 bases and J 8 bases, with 10 bases left between them. This CDR3 has 11 amino acids. In DNA form, the CDR3 reads TGCAGTGCTAGGGGGGCGGACGGCTACACCTTC. Amino acid sequence: CSARGADGYTF.

In this sample, this clonotype turned up a few times. This chain links TRBV7-2 with TRBJ2-5, with D maybe TRBD1 (6 bases). The ends were cut back, 5 bases at V and 2 bases at J, with 18 bases in the middle. From germline, CDR1 is SGHTA and CDR2 FQGNSA. The CDR3 is 16 amino acids. The CDR3 loop reads CASSHRSGTNQETQYF. CDR3 DNA sequence: TGTGCCAGCAGCCATAGGTCCGGGACAAATCAAGAGACCCAGTACTTC.

This clonotype was counted a single time. The chain recombines TRBV24-1 with TRBJ2-3; D not certain. The V gene's germline CDR1 is KGHDR and CDR2 SFDVKD. V lost 4 bases and J 11 bases, leaving 12 bases between the germline ends. The CDR3 extends over 12 amino acids. For the CDR3, the DNA is TGTGCCACCAGTGACGAACTGACCCGGCAGTATTTT. Amino acids: CATSDELTRQYF.

This sequence joins TRBV5-5 and TRBJ2-5, with D possibly TRBD2 on 6 matching bases. Matching the DNA end better, TRBJ2-7 makes the J call doubtful. Germline loops: CDR1 SGHKS, CDR2 YYEKEE (reference sequence). There are 16 residues in the CDR3. Here the CDR3 reads CASSLYSGALSYEQYF. CDR3 coding DNA: TGTGCCAGCAGCTTGTATAGCGGCGCCCTCTCCTACGAGCAGTACTTC.

The chain has TRBV20-1 and TRBJ2-3; no definite D call. CDR1 is DFQATT and CDR2 is SNEGSKA in the germline V gene (reference sequence). Deletions cut 2 bases from V and 6 bases from J, with 6 bases between. The CDR3 spans 11 residues. The CDR3 is CSARLVDTQYF. DNA of the CDR3: TGCAGTGCTAGACTAGTGGATACGCAGTATTTT.

In its sample, this clonotype was seen once. The CDR3 sequence is CASSPPNPVPDTQYF. DNA for the CDR3: TGTGCCAGCTCACCACCGAATCCAGTACCAGATACGCAGTATTTT. V usage is TRBV18 and J usage is TRBJ2-3, with D unresolved. The V gene's germline CDR1 is KGHSH and CDR2 LQKENI. The CDR3 spans 15 residues. Between the trimmed V and J ends, which lost 0 bases and 4 bases, there was a span of 11 bases.

This clonotype was seen more than once but under ten times. The gene calls are TRBV3-1 and TRBJ2-7; D is ambiguous. The germline V gene has CDR1 LGHDT and CDR2 YNNKEL (reference sequence). The CDR3 sequence is 12 residues long. V was pared by 5 bases and J by 3 bases, with 8 bases between. The CDR3 DNA is TGTGCCAGCAGCTCCTCCCTCTACGAGCAGTACTTC. It encodes CASSSSLYEQYF.

The chain uses TRBV7-8 and TRBJ1-6; D gene unclear. V was shortened by 5 bases and J by 3 bases, with 20 bases between the two germline ends. Germline V CDR1 and CDR2: SGHVS, FQNEAQ. This CDR3 is built from 18 residues. This CDR3 is CASSDNIPIRGYNSPLHF. The CDR3 DNA reads as TGTGCCAGCAGCGACAACATTCCGATTCGGGGCTATAATTCACCCCTCCACTTT.

This clonotype turned up a few times. The rearrangement links TRBV29-1 to TRBJ2-1; 7 nucleotides agree with TRBD2. The CDR3 consists of 13 residues. Germline trimming cut 5 bases from V and 8 bases from J; bases unmatched to any gene: 9. Germline CDR1 reads SQVTM; CDR2 reads ANQGSEA. The CDR3 here is CSVQAGDGHEQFF. The CDR3 DNA reads TGCAGCGTTCAGGCGGGAGATGGCCATGAGCAGTTCTTC.

The J gene is TRBJ2-3, the V gene TRBV29-1; D tentatively reads TRBD1 or TRBD2 (5 bases each). V shed 3 bases and J shed 6 bases, with 22 bases lying between them. This CDR3 is 16 amino acids long. Germline assignment: CDR1 SQVTM and CDR2 ANQGSEA. CDR3 sequence reads: CSVDGPRDPVGDTQYF. In nucleotides, the CDR3 is TGCAGCGTTGACGGGCCCAGGGACCCCGTAGGTGATACGCAGTATTTT.

V is TRBV9 and J is TRBJ1-3; no clear D. Trimming cost V 0 bases and J 4 bases, with 11 bases left between them. The CDR3 covers 15 residues. CDR1 is SGDLS, CDR2 YYNGEE, per germline. The CDR3 DNA sequence: TGTGCCAGCAGCGTAGTATCTGGTGCCGGAAACACCATATATTTT. Translating it yields CASSVVSGAGNTIYF.

This clonotype has a handful of counts. The chain recombines TRBV7-9 with TRBJ2-1, with 9 positions matching TRBD2. Germline V lookup: CDR1 SEHNR, CDR2 FQNEAQ (reference sequence). The CDR3 loop spans 15 amino acids. Trimming cost V 2 bases and J 5 bases; bases outside gene matches: 4. DNA for the CDR3: TGTGCCAGCAGCTTACGTCGACTAGCGGACAATGAGCAGTTCTTC. Its protein product is CASSLRRLADNEQFF. The full variable domain, completed using reference TRBV7-9 and TRBJ2-1, is DTGVSQNPRHKITKRGQNVTFRCDPISEHNRLYWYRQTLGQGPEFLTYFQNEAQLEKSRLLSDRFSAERPKGSFSTLEIQRTEQGDSAMYLCASSLRRLADNEQFFGPGTRLTVL.

The chain joins TRBV12-3 or TRBV12-4 to TRBJ2-2; D unresolved. The CDR3 has 14 amino acids. Trimming cost V 6 bases and J 8 bases, with 16 bases left between them. For the CDR3, the DNA is TGTGCCAGCAGGGAAGCTGCTAGGGTTGGGGAGCTGTTTTTT. Its translation is CASREAARVGELFF.

This clonotype was picked up a small number of times. The chain recombines TRBV7-9 with TRBJ2-3, with TRBD1 matching over 7 bases. Germline V lookup: CDR1 SEHNR, CDR2 FQNEAQ (reference sequence). The CDR3 is 18 amino acids. V lost 5 bases to trimming and J lost 2 bases; unmatched junction nucleotides: 16. The CDR3: CASSHDRALERPTDTQYF. The CDR3, as DNA: TGTGCCAGCAGCCACGACAGGGCACTCGAGAGGCCCACAGATACGCAGTATTTT.

J is TRBJ2-3 and V is TRBV11-2; weak D call: TRBD2 (6 bases). The length of the CDR3 is 15 residues. Germline loops: CDR1 SGHAT, CDR2 FQNNGV. The V end lost 5 bases, the J end lost 5 bases, and 17 bases lay between the germline ends. For the CDR3, the DNA is TGTGCCAGCAGCCCGACCTCTCTGGGGGGAGATACGCAGTATTTT. As protein: CASSPTSLGGDTQYF.